A single sample is the source of the 11 T cell receptor beta chains below, sequenced in a study of blood T cell repertoires in COVID-19. Method: immunoSEQ multiplex PCR; TCRdb's copy keeps in-frame clones and lacks some. The repertoire holds 310,000 or so clones, with about 90% as singletons. The sequencing sample was made of peripheral blood. These receptors originate from a woman aged 25-40 years with COVID-19, enrolled during active disease.

The count of this clone is one. The genes are TRBV5-5 and TRBJ1-5; the D is unclear. With 2 bases removed from V and 2 bases from J, the gap between germline ends came to 14 bases. CDR1 SGHKS and CDR2 YYEKEE come from the germline V gene (reference sequence). This CDR3 has 16 amino acids. CDR3 protein: CASSFGGQWGNQPQHF. Written as DNA, the CDR3 is TGTGCCAGCAGCTTTGGAGGGCAATGGGGCAATCAGCCCCAGCATTTT. The whole variable domain, remainder taken from reference TRBV5-5 and TRBJ1-5, is DAGVTQSPTHLIKTRGQQVTLRCSPISGHKSVSWYQQVLGQGPQFIFQYYEKEERGRGNFPDRFSARQFPNYSSELNVNALLLGDSALYLCASSFGGQWGNQPQHFGDGTRLSIL.

This clone was recorded only once. This chain links TRBV3-1 (or the pseudogene TRBV3-2) with TRBJ1-4; 10 nucleotides agree with TRBD1. Germline assignment: CDR1 LGHDT and CDR2 YNNKEL (reference sequence). The CDR3 length is 14 residues. The V and J ends lost 6 bases and 6 bases, in that order; junction bases with no gene match: 4. This CDR3 reads CASRAGTGDEKLFF. The CDR3 DNA sequence: TGTGCCAGCAGGGCCGGGACAGGGGATGAAAAACTGTTTTTT.

The rearrangement uses TRBV5-4 and TRBJ2-5; D ambiguous. The V gene lost 0 bases and the J gene lost 5 bases, with 8 bases spanning the gap. The germline V gene has CDR1 SGHNT and CDR2 YYREEE (reference sequence). The CDR3 loop spans 13 amino acids. CDR3 protein: CASSLGAGETQYF. CDR3 sequence (DNA): TGTGCCAGCAGCTTGGGGGCTGGGGAGACCCAGTACTTC.

This chain connects TRBV27 to TRBJ2-1; D gene unclear. V gave up 0 bases and J gave up 9 bases, with 9 bases separating them. CDR3 length: 13 residues. Germline lookup yields CDR1 MNHEY and CDR2 SMNVEV (reference sequence). The CDR3 coding sequence is TGTGCCAGCAGTTTATCGCTAGTCACTGAGCAGTTCTTC. Translated: CASSLSLVTEQFF.

CDR3 coding DNA: TGTGCCAGCAGCTGGGGGCGGGAGGATCCTAGCACAGATACGCAGTATTTT. Its translation is CASSWGREDPSTDTQYF. The chain recombines TRBV11-2 with TRBJ2-3, with TRBD2 identical over 8 bases. The CDR3 is 17 amino acids. Germline CDR1 reads SGHAT; CDR2 reads FQNNGV. Trimming took 4 bases from V and 0 from J; bases not matched to a gene: 9.

This rearrangement joins TRBV6-2 or TRBV6-3 to TRBJ1-4, with D tentatively TRBD1 (6 bases). Germline CDR1 and CDR2: MNHEY and SVGEGT. This CDR3 spans 14 amino acids. Trimming removed 2 bases at V and 5 bases at J, with 9 bases between. The CDR3 reads CASSYPDRNEKLFF. The CDR3 DNA reads as TGTGCCAGCAGTTACCCGGACAGAAATGAAAAACTGTTTTTT.

V gene TRBV3-1 (or the pseudogene TRBV3-2) combines with J gene TRBJ1-1; D may be TRBD1 (6 bases). CDR3 length equals 14 residues. CDR1 is LGHDT and CDR2 is YNNKEL in the germline V gene (reference sequence). With 4 bases removed from V and 4 bases from J, the gap between germline ends came to 13 bases. Written as DNA, the CDR3 is TGTGCCAGCAGCCTTGGGGGCAAGGGCACTGAAGCTTTCTTT. Translated, it gives CASSLGGKGTEAFF.

This clone was counted a single time. This chain links TRBV5-1 with TRBJ2-2, with no clear D. The CDR3 length is 15 residues. V gave up 1 base and J gave up 2 bases, with 9 bases separating them. In germline, CDR1 is SGHRS, CDR2 YFSETQ. Here the CDR3 DNA reads TGCGCCAGCAGCTTGTTGTTAGCAAACACCGGGGAGCTGTTTTTT. Its protein is CASSLLLANTGELFF.

The chain recombines TRBV21-1 with TRBJ1-4. TRBV21-1 is a listed pseudogene. This CDR3 spans 15 amino acids. The CDR3 DNA reads as TGTGCCAGCAGCACTCGCGGGGCTATGAATGAAAAACTGTTTTTT. As protein: CASSTRGAMNEKLFF.

The chain carries TRBV5-4 and TRBJ1-4; D gene unclear. Trimming cost V 2 bases and J 4 bases, with 9 bases left between them. The CDR3 totals 14 residues. Germline CDR1 reads SGHNT; CDR2 reads YYREEE (reference sequence). The CDR3 loop is CASSLYPVNEKLFF. The CDR3 coding sequence is TGTGCCAGCAGCTTATATCCGGTTAATGAAAAACTGTTTTTT.

The chain joins TRBV19 to TRBJ2-1; 10 positions match TRBD2. Trimming at V came to 8 bases and at J to 5 bases, leaving 18 bases not matched to a gene. Germline V gives CDR1 LNHDA, CDR2 SQIVND (reference sequence). The CDR3 has 18 residues. For the CDR3, the DNA is TGTGCCAGTGGCCGAAGGACTAGCGGAGGTTTGAATGACAATGAGCAGTTCTTC. Its translation is CASGRRTSGGLNDNEQFF.